This TCR beta chain was recorded in a study of cytomegalovirus exposure and HLA in healthy donors. With 60 Vbeta and 13 Jbeta primers, the PCR was carried out. As processed by the authors: An analysis that came later counted 73 million or so unique TCR beta chains, roughly 11 million shared. Using immunoSEQ multiplex PCR, the repertoire was profiled, and TCRdb retains in-frame clones only, with some absent. D and trimming come from the DNA, and the V and J calls and clone size come from that table. The data hold about 180,000 clones, with approximately 80% observed a single time. Healthy donors of bone marrow made up the group. About this clone: The antigen is undetermined.

The germline CDR1 and CDR2 sequences are MNHNS and SASEGT. This CDR3 has 14 amino acids. V was cut by 1 base and J by 3 bases, with 7 bases left in between. Points from the study as a whole: Across donors, presence/absence analyses took sequencing depth to be roughly uniform. The classifier was said to identify cytomegalovirus status with high specificity and sensitivity.

The chain uses TRBV6-1 and TRBJ1-5; no firm D call. The TCR sequence derives from a girl aged 2-15 years in good health and CMV-seropositive. Sequencing used PBMCs. The CDR3 here is CASSEGESNQPQHF. In nucleotides, the CDR3 is TGTGCCAGCAGTGAAGGGGAGTCCAATCAGCCCCAGCATTTT.